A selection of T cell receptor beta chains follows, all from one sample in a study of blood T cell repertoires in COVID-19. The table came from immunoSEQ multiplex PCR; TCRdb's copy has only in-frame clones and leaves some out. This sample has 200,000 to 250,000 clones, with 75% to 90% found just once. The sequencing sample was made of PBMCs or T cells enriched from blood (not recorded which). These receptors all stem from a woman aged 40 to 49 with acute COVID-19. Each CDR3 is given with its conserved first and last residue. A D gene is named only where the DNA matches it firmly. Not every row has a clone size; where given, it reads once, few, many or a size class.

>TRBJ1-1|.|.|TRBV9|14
CASSAIQSNTEAFF
TGTGCCAGCAGCGCCATACAGTCGAACACTGAAGCTTTCTTT
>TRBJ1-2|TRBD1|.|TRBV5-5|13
CASSPRQGGGYTF
TGTGCCAGCAGCCCTAGACAGGGTGGCGGCTACACCTTC
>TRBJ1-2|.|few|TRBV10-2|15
CASSDRRGGHYGYTF
TGCGCCAGCAGTGACCGTCGGGGGGGGCACTATGGCTACACCTTC
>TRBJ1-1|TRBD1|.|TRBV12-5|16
CASGLATGASNTEAFF
TGTGCTAGTGGTTTGGCCACAGGGGCCTCGAACACTGAAGCTTTCTTT
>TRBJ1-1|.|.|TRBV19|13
CASSIDQGTEAFF
TGTGCCAGTAGTATAGATCAGGGGACTGAAGCTTTCTTT
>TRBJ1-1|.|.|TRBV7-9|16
CASRNRGDLMNTEAFF
TGTGCCAGCAGGAATAGGGGCGACTTGATGAACACTGAAGCTTTCTTT
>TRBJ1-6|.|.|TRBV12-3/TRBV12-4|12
CASSNPGSPLHF
TGTGCCAGCAGTAACCCGGGTTCACCCCTCCACTTT
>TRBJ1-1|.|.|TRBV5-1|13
CASSFDSLGEAFF
TGCGCCAGCAGCTTCGACAGTTTGGGTGAAGCTTTCTTT
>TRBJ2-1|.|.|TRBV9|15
CASSAPPGSYNEQFF
TGTGCCAGCAGCGCCCCCCCCGGGTCCTACAATGAGCAGTTCTTC
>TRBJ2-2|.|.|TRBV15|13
CATSRDGAGELFF
TGTGCCACCAGCAGGGACGGGGCCGGGGAGCTGTTTTTT
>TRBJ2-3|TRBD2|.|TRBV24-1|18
CATSDAVGGGAPTDTQYF
TGTGCCACCAGTGATGCGGTGGGGGGAGGGGCCCCCACAGATACGCAGTATTTT
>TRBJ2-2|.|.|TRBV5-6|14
CASSVKRYTGELFF
TGTGCCAGCAGCGTAAAGCGGTACACCGGGGAGCTGTTTTTT
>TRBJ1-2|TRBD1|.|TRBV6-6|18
CASSRGTGISVANYGYTF
TGTGCCAGCAGTCGAGGGACAGGGATAAGCGTTGCGAACTATGGCTACACCTTC
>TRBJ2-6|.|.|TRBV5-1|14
CASSPSSGANVLTF
TGCGCCAGCAGCCCGAGCTCTGGGGCCAACGTCCTGACTTTC
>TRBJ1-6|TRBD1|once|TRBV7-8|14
CASSTDRGNSPLHF
TGTGCCAGCAGCACCGACAGGGGAAATTCACCCCTCCACTTT
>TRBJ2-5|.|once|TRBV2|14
CASLRTGDLETQYF
TGTGCCAGCTTAAGAACAGGGGACTTAGAGACCCAGTACTTC
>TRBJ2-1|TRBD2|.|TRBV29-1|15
CSVEISWGGYNEQFF
TGCAGCGTTGAAATTTCGTGGGGGGGTTACAATGAGCAGTTCTTC
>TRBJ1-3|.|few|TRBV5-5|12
CASSTSTGTKYF
TGTGCCAGCAGCACATCGACCGGGACAAAATATTTT
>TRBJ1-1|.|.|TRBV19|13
CAIEPGLGTEAFF
TGTGCCATTGAGCCGGGACTGGGGACTGAAGCTTTCTTT
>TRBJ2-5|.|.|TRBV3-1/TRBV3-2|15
CASSQDSRDRETQYF
TGTGCCAGCAGCCAAGATAGCAGGGATCGGGAGACCCAGTACTTC